Each of the 17 T cell receptor beta chains below was sequenced from the same sample in a study of blood T cell repertoires in COVID-19. Assay: immunoSEQ multiplex PCR; the TCRdb copy retains only in-frame clones and omits some. Of under 250,000 clones listed, roughly four fifths are singletons. The sequenced sample was peripheral blood. Receptors were obtained from a woman aged 40 to 49 with acute or convalescent COVID-19.

The rearrangement links TRBV30 to TRBJ2-1; D might be TRBD1 (5 bases). The germline gives CDR1 GTSNPN, CDR2 SVGIG (reference sequence). This CDR3 has 14 amino acids. V dropped 2 bases and J dropped 2 bases, with 10 bases sitting between them. CDR3 nucleotide sequence: TGTGCCTGGAGTCCGCAGGGCCCCTACAATGAGCAGTTCTTC. This translates into CAWSPQGPYNEQFF.

The chain couples TRBV2 to TRBJ1-2, with 10 bases aligning to TRBD1. The trim removed 6 bases at V and 6 bases at J, leaving 10 bases unmatched. CDR3 length equals 15 residues. Per the germline V gene, CDR1 is SNHLY and CDR2 is FYNNEI. The CDR3 is CASSLLRTGGNGYTF. The DNA for the CDR3 is TGTGCCAGCAGCTTATTAAGGACAGGGGGTAATGGCTACACCTTC. Full variable domain (missing parts from reference TRBV2 and TRBJ1-2): EPEVTQTPSHQVTQMGQEVILRCVPISNHLYFYWYRQILGQKVEFLVSFYNNEISEKSEIFDDQFSVERPDGSNFTLKIRSTKLEDSAMYFCASSLLRTGGNGYTFGSGTRLTVV.

V is TRBV18 and J is TRBJ1-4, with D possibly being TRBD1 (6 bases). Germline-derived CDR1 and CDR2 are KGHSH and LQKENI. V dropped 3 bases and J dropped 5 bases, with 10 bases sitting between them. This CDR3 has 14 residues. The CDR3 is CASSPGTRNEKLFF. The CDR3 DNA sequence: TGTGCCAGCTCACCCGGGACACGGAATGAAAAACTGTTTTTT.

The chain is built from TRBV4-1 and TRBJ1-2, with 7 nucleotides matching TRBD1. The V gene's germline CDR1 is MGHRA and CDR2 YSYEKL. The J segment lost 7 bases and the V segment lost 0 bases, leaving 8 bases of the junction unmatched. The CDR3 is made up of 15 amino acids. CDR3 in amino acids: CASSQDVEGASGYTF. The CDR3 DNA follows: TGCGCCAGCAGCCAAGATGTAGAGGGGGCGTCTGGCTACACCTTC.

This clone has just a few counts. V is TRBV3-1 (or the pseudogene TRBV3-2) and J is TRBJ2-3; no firm D call. V was trimmed by 3 bases and J by 8 bases, leaving 15 bases between them. Germline lookup yields CDR1 LGHDT and CDR2 YNNKEL (reference sequence). This CDR3 spans 14 amino acids. The CDR3 sequence is CASSQRNGIGTQYF. In nucleotides, the CDR3 is TGTGCCAGCAGCCAGAGGAATGGAATCGGTACGCAGTATTTT.

This chain connects TRBV30 to TRBJ1-6, with D unresolved. The CDR3 loop spans 15 amino acids. Germline V lookup: CDR1 GTSNPN, CDR2 SVGIG (reference sequence). V was shortened by 3 bases and J by 0 bases, with 9 bases between the two germline ends. CDR3 region: CAWSGRSSYNSPLHF. The CDR3, as DNA: TGTGCCTGGAGCGGGAGGAGCTCCTATAATTCACCCCTCCACTTT.

The genes are TRBV7-9 and TRBJ2-7, with no clear D. Trimming took off 2 bases at V and 2 bases at J, with 10 bases between the two ends. Germline assignment: CDR1 SEHNR and CDR2 FQNEAQ (reference sequence). The length of the CDR3 is 14 residues. The CDR3 loop is CASSLLLPPYEQYF. Here the CDR3 DNA reads TGTGCCAGCAGCTTATTACTTCCCCCCTACGAGCAGTACTTC. Variable domain in full (rest from reference TRBV7-9 and TRBJ2-7): DTGVSQNPRHKITKRGQNVTFRCDPISEHNRLYWYRQTLGQGPEFLTYFQNEAQLEKSRLLSDRFSAERPKGSFSTLEIQRTEQGDSAMYLCASSLLLPPYEQYFGPGTRLTVT.

This sequence joins TRBV25-1 and TRBJ2-1, with 7 bases that match TRBD2. Trimming removed 5 bases from V and 4 bases from J; junction bases left unmatched: 11. Per the germline V gene, CDR1 is MGHDK and CDR2 is SYGVNS. The CDR3 consists of 16 residues. The CDR3 nucleotides are TGTGCCAGCAGTCCGTTAGCGGGTTCGAGTTACAATGAGCAGTTCTTC. Amino acids: CASSPLAGSSYNEQFF.

The chain has TRBV6-6 and TRBJ1-1, with 8 positions matching TRBD1. Germline CDR1 MNHNY, CDR2 SVGAGI (reference sequence). With 2 bases clipped from V and 8 bases from J, the junction kept 13 bases outside the gene matches. The CDR3 consists of 16 residues. The CDR3 reads CASSYGRTGTMAEAFF. CDR3 DNA sequence: TGTGCCAGCAGTTACGGCCGGACAGGGACTATGGCAGAAGCTTTCTTT.

This clone was counted only a few times. This chain links TRBV6-4 with TRBJ2-3; 9 nucleotides match TRBD1. The CDR3 loop spans 16 amino acids. V gave up 1 base and J gave up 3 bases; unmatched junction bases: 5. Germline CDR1 and CDR2: MRHNA and SNTAGT. In DNA, the CDR3 is TGTGCCAGCAGTGACTTGGCGACAGGGGGGACAGATACGCAGTATTTT. It yields the protein CASSDLATGGTDTQYF.

J is TRBJ2-1 and V is TRBV4-3, with 12 bases fitting TRBD2. The CDR3 length is 17 residues. Germline CDR1 is LGHNA and CDR2 is YSLEER. The V segment lost 0 bases and the J segment 4 bases; nucleotides outside the gene matches: 4. In nucleotides, the CDR3 is TGCGCCAGCAGCCAAGATCGACTAGCGGGGGTTTACAATGAGCAGTTCTTC. It yields the protein CASSQDRLAGVYNEQFF.

The chain employs TRBV10-3 and TRBJ2-7; the D gene is possibly TRBD2 (6 bases). Germline V gene lookup returns CDR1 ENHRY and CDR2 SYGVKD. This CDR3 region has 13 residues. V dropped 4 bases and J dropped 5 bases, with 12 bases sitting between them. The CDR3 coding sequence is TGTGCCATCAGTGGGGACGGGGGAGACGAGCAGTACTTC. Translation gives CAISGDGGDEQYF.

The table lists this clone with a few counts. V usage is TRBV5-4 and J usage is TRBJ1-2, with 8 bases identical to TRBD1. The CDR3 length is 14 residues. Trimming at V came to 3 bases and at J to 5 bases, leaving 6 bases not matched to a gene. Germline loops: CDR1 SGHNT, CDR2 YYREEE (reference sequence). The CDR3 sequence is CASSSTGQEYGYTF. In DNA, the CDR3 is TGTGCCAGCAGCTCCACGGGACAGGAATATGGCTACACCTTC.

Worth noting for this clone: The junction and the germline gene differ at one end; a read error may be behind it. The chain links TRBV6-5 to TRBJ1-4; a weak D match, TRBD1 (5 bases). The germline V gene has CDR1 MNHEY and CDR2 SVGAGI. The CDR3 has 13 residues. The CDR3 loop is CASSGETHEKLFF. CDR3 in DNA: TGTGCCAGCTCGGGGGAAACTCATGAAAAACTGTTTTTT.

The rearrangement joins TRBV27 to TRBJ1-5; D might be TRBD1 (6 bases). Trimming removed 6 bases at V and 3 bases at J, with 9 bases between. The germline V gene has CDR1 MNHEY and CDR2 SMNVEV (reference sequence). This CDR3 region has 13 residues. In nucleotides, the CDR3 is TGTGCCAGCAGCCGGGACATCAATCAGCCCCAGCATTTT. Its translation is CASSRDINQPQHF.

This clone occurred a few times. The CDR3 coding sequence is TGTGCCAGCAGCTTACTAGCGAGGAGCACAGATACGCAGTATTTT. It is translated as CASSLLARSTDTQYF. V and J are TRBV7-6 and TRBJ2-3; TRBD2 is a possible D gene (6 bases). Trimming took off 2 bases at V and 0 bases at J, with 9 bases between the two ends. Germline V gene sequence: CDR1 SGHVS, CDR2 FNYEAQ. CDR3 size: 15 residues. The whole variable domain, filled in from reference TRBV7-6 and TRBJ2-3, reads GAGVSQSPRYKVTKRGQDVALRCDPISGHVSLYWYRQALGQGPEFLTYFNYEAQQDKSGLPNDRFSAERPEGSISTLTIQRTEQRDSAMYRCASSLLARSTDTQYFGPGTRLTVL.

This clone showed up just a few times. DNA of the CDR3: TGTGCCATCAGTGACGCGGAGGGCTACGAGCAGTACTTC. Translated, it gives CAISDAEGYEQYF. The chain links TRBV10-3 to TRBJ2-7, with a weak D call TRBD2 (6 bases). CDR3 length equals 13 residues. Trimming pared 3 bases from V and 3 bases from J, leaving 9 bases between. Germline-derived CDR1 and CDR2 are ENHRY and SYGVKD.